This T cell receptor (beta chain) is drawn from a study of T cell responses to AZD1222 COVID-19 vaccine. Study findings and constraints: Every sample of the repertoires postdated the peak T cell response. CD4 TCRs associated with vaccination spanned spike, dominating at 160-218 and 743-854. Only six people who got AZD1222 tested seropositive at baseline. In a largely white British group with more females than males, clonal diversity was possibly underestimated.

As regards this clone: The antigen remains unidentified.

The V gene's germline CDR1 is MNHEY and CDR2 SVGAGI. This CDR3 is built from 12 residues. Trimming removed 9 bases from V and 4 bases from J, with 12 bases in between. Sequenced by immunoSEQ multiplex PCR; TCRdb stores in-frame clones only, minus some. The table has 130,000 to 150,000 clones, more than 85% seen once. This chain connects TRBV6-5 to TRBJ1-2; tentative D call: TRBD1 (5 bases). The source is an adult who had recovered from COVID-19. The sequenced sample was peripheral blood, obtained after recovery from COVID-19. This CDR3 reads CARSEGTYGYTF. CDR3 in DNA: TGTGCCAGATCTGAGGGGACCTATGGCTACACCTTC.